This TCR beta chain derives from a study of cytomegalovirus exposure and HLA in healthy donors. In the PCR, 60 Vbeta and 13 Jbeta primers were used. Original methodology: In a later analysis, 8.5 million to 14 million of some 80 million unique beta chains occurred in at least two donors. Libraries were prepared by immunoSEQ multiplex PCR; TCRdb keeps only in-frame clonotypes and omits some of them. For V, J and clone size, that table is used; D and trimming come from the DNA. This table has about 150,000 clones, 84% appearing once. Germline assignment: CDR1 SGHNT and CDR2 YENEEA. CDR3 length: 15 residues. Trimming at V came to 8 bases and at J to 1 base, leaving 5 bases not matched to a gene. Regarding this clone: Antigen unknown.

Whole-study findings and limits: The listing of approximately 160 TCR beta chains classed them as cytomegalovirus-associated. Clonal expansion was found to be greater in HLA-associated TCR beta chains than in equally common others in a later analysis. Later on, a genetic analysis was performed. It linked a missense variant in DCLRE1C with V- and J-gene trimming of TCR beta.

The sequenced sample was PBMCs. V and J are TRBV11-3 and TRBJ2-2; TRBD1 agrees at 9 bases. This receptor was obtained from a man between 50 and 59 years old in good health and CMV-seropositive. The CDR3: CASGKTGGNTGELFF. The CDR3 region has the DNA TGTGCCAGCGGGAAGACAGGGGGGAACACCGGGGAGCTGTTTTTT.